A selection of T cell receptor beta chains follows, all from one sample in a study of regulatory T cells in long-lasting Graves disease. One entry per CDR3 protein, called by TCRdb with MiXCR from the multiplex PCR reads. This table has some 450,000 distinct CDR3 sequences, about 20% appearing once. The sample in question was peripheral blood mononuclear cells (PBMCs), obtained when the disease was refractory, from a patient treated with antithyroid drugs. The receptors stem from a female donor with Graves disease. The CDR3 runs from the conserved cysteine through the conserved F or W. The order of the fields is CDR3 length, V gene, D gene, clone size, J gene, CDR3 protein, CDR3 DNA. The D gene is left open where the match is weak. Clone size, where shown, is once, few, many, or a class for clones that have expanded.

13	TRBV27	TRBD2	many	TRBJ2-7	CASSLSGSYEQYF	TGTGCCAGCAGCTTGAGCGGGAGCTACGAGCAGTACTTC
14	TRBV7-9	-	many	TRBJ1-1	CASSSDRMNTEAFF	TGTGCCAGCAGCTCAGACAGAATGAACACTGAAGCTTTCTTT
16	TRBV7-2	-	-	TRBJ2-1	CASSPRGVGSYNEQFF	TGTGCCAGCAGCCCCAGGGGGGTGGGCTCCTACAATGAGCAGTTCTTC
14	TRBV5-1	TRBD2	-	TRBJ2-1	CASSSVAGAGEQFF	TGCGCCAGCAGCTCTGTAGCGGGAGCTGGTGAGCAGTTCTTC
14	TRBV20-1	-	-	TRBJ2-3	CSALGLQDRNTQYF	TGCAGTGCTTTGGGACTCCAAGATCGAAATACGCAGTATTTT
13	TRBV9	-	few	TRBJ2-2	CASSGGPTGELFF	TGTGCCAGCAGCGGGGGACCAACCGGGGAGCTGTTTTTT
16	TRBV15	TRBD1	once	TRBJ1-4	CATSRDRRQGGEKLFF	TGTGCCACCAGCAGAGATCGGAGACAGGGAGGAGAAAAACTGTTTTTT
14	TRBV28	-	many	TRBJ1-2	CASGGSGENYGYTF	TGTGCCAGCGGAGGCTCGGGAGAGAACTATGGCTACACCTTC
12	TRBV28	-	few	TRBJ2-3	CASLSGGDTQYF	TGTGCCAGCCTAAGCGGTGGGGATACGCAGTATTTT
12	TRBV20-1	-	-	TRBJ1-1	CSAKTRDRFAFF	TGCAGTGCGAAGACCCGGGATAGGTTCGCTTTCTTT
15	TRBV20-1	-	-	TRBJ1-5	CSANRERYSNQPQHF	TGCAGTGCTAACAGGGAGAGATATAGCAATCAGCCCCAGCATTTT
16	TRBV6-1	TRBD1	few	TRBJ2-7	CASSIQGQGATYEQYF	TGTGCCAGCAGTATACAGGGGCAGGGGGCCACCTACGAGCAGTACTTC
13	TRBV10-3	-	-	TRBJ1-1	CAISELGITEAFF	TGTGCCATCAGTGAGTTGGGTATAACTGAAGCTTTCTTT
16	TRBV12-3/TRBV12-4	-	-	TRBJ2-2	CASSHPTGTYTGELFF	TGTGCCAGCAGCCATCCTACAGGGACCTACACCGGGGAGCTGTTTTTT
16	TRBV4-1	-	-	TRBJ2-2	CASSQAPYLNTGELFF	TGCGCCAGCAGCCAAGCGCCCTACTTAAACACCGGGGAGCTGTTTTTT
16	TRBV20-1	-	-	TRBJ2-7	CSARDLRSGPFYEQYF	TGCAGTGCTAGAGATCTTCGGTCGGGGCCATTTTACGAGCAGTACTTC
14	TRBV2	TRBD1	many	TRBJ1-5	CASTGTANNQPQHF	TGTGCCAGCACCGGGACAGCAAACAATCAGCCCCAGCATTTT
11	TRBV28	-	few	TRBJ1-1	CATFTNTEAFF	TGTGCCACCTTCACGAACACTGAAGCTTTCTTT
11	TRBV2	-	-	TRBJ2-7	CASSGASEQYF	TGTGCCAGCAGTGGAGCGTCCGAGCAGTACTTC
16	TRBV5-1	TRBD2	-	TRBJ2-7	CASSPRIAGVMNEQYF	TGCGCCAGCAGCCCCCGGATAGCGGGAGTTATGAACGAGCAGTACTTC
14	TRBV20-1	-	-	TRBJ1-1	CSAATGTMNTEAFF	TGCAGTGCAGCCACCGGGACGATGAACACTGAAGCTTTCTTT
15	TRBV5-1	TRBD1	-	TRBJ2-6	CASSLDRFGANVLTF	TGTGCCAGCAGCTTGGACAGGTTTGGGGCCAACGTCCTGACTTTC
14	TRBV15	-	many	TRBJ2-7	CATSRAGYSYEQYF	TGTGCCACCAGCAGAGCAGGGTATTCCTACGAGCAGTACTTC
11	TRBV20-1	-	-	TRBJ1-4	CSAAVGERLFF	TGCAGTGCGGCAGTCGGTGAAAGACTGTTTTTT
15	TRBV4-1	-	few	TRBJ2-7	CASSQRGDIPYEQYF	TGCGCCAGCAGCCAACGAGGTGACATCCCCTACGAGCAGTACTTC
13	TRBV7-3	TRBD1	once	TRBJ2-4	CASSKGQGAIQYF	TGTGCCAGCAGCAAGGGACAGGGGGCCATTCAGTACTTC
15	TRBV27	-	few	TRBJ1-2	CASSPSYSSWYGYTF	TGTGCCAGCAGTCCAAGTTACTCTTCGTGGTATGGCTACACCTTC
16	TRBV28	TRBD1	many	TRBJ1-5	CASTFGDRAGNQPQHF	TGTGCCAGCACCTTTGGGGACAGGGCGGGCAATCAGCCCCAGCATTTT
12	TRBV5-1	-	-	TRBJ2-7	CASSGWDYEQYF	TGCGCCAGCAGCGGCTGGGACTACGAGCAGTACTTC
16	TRBV6-1	-	few	TRBJ2-7	CASSEAGGAATSEQYF	TGTGCCAGCAGTGAAGCCGGAGGAGCAGCTACGAGTGAGCAGTACTTC
14	TRBV6-2/TRBV6-3	-	few	TRBJ1-5	CASNGGRVSQPQHF	TGTGCCAGCAATGGGGGCAGGGTAAGTCAGCCCCAGCATTTT
16	TRBV6-1	-	few	TRBJ2-6	CASSSFRGTGANVLTF	TGTGCCAGCAGCTCCTTCCGGGGTACTGGGGCCAACGTCCTGACTTTC
16	TRBV7-2	-	-	TRBJ1-1	CASSLALPAGTTEAFF	TGTGCCAGCAGCTTAGCGCTCCCGGCCGGCACCACTGAAGCTTTCTTT
15	TRBV12-3/TRBV12-4	-	few	TRBJ1-1	CASSLFPGLSTEAFF	TGTGCCAGCAGTTTATTTCCGGGGTTGAGCACTGAAGCTTTCTTT
16	TRBV20-1	-	-	TRBJ1-5	CSARDPRGSRNQPQHF	TGCAGTGCTAGAGATCCTCGGGGTTCGCGCAATCAGCCCCAGCATTTT
14	TRBV15	-	many	TRBJ2-5	CATSRDRLGETQYF	TGTGCCACCAGCAGAGATCGGCTAGGGGAGACCCAGTACTTC